What follows is one T cell receptor beta chain and its context. As yet, its antigen is unknown. These data are taken from a study of blood T cells in healthy people across ages. Findings and caveats of the study: TCR beta diversity was tightly associated with the proportion of naive T cells.

The people who gave samples were healthy Caucasians from Russia, aged roughly 6 to 90. Peripheral blood, about 10 milliliters per donor, was collected. The authors isolated at least 7 million PBMCs per sample. CDR1 is SGHTA and CDR2 is FQGNSA in the germline V gene. This CDR3 spans 11 amino acids. V dropped 3 bases and J dropped 5 bases, with 4 bases sitting between them. The authors ran a second PCR of roughly 6 to 12 cycles using a sample-barcoded 5' primer and a J-beta primer mix. TCRdb processed the 5' RACE reads anew with MiXCR; each CDR3 protein has one entry. The sample carries around 2 million distinct CDR3 sequences, more than 35% recorded once.

The sequencing input was blood. This rearrangement joins TRBV7-2 to TRBJ1-1; no clear D gene. This receptor was taken from a human donor in good health. This CDR3 is CASSFFTEAFF. Here the CDR3 DNA reads TGTGCCAGCAGCTTCTTTACTGAAGCTTTCTTT.